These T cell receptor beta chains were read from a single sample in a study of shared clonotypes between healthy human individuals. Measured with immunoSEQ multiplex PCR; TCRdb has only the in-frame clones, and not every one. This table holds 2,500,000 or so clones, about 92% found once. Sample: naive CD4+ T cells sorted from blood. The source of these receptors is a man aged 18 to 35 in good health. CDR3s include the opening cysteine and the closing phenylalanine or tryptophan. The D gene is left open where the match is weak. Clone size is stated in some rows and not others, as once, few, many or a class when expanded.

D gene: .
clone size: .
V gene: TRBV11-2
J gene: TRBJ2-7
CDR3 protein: CASSLEGGKGRYEQYF
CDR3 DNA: TGTGCCAGCAGCTTAGAGGGCGGCAAGGGGCGGTACGAGCAGTACTTC

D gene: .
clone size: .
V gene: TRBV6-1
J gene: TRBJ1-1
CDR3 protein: CASSEVNWGGSTEAFF
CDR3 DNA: TGTGCCAGCAGTGAGGTCAATTGGGGGGGGAGCACTGAAGCTTTCTTT

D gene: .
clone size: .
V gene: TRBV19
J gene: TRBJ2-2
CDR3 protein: CASSQTGTVATGELFF
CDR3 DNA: TGTGCCAGTAGTCAAACAGGGACGGTAGCCACCGGGGAGCTGTTTTTT

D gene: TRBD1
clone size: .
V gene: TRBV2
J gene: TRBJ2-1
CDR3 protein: CASSLQGGGYEQFF
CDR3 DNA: TGTGCCAGCAGCTTACAGGGGGGAGGCTATGAGCAGTTCTTC

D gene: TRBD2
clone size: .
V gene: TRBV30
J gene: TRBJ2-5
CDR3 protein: CAWSPQLAGGSETQYF
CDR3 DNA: TGTGCCTGGAGTCCCCAACTAGCGGGGGGTTCGGAGACCCAGTACTTC

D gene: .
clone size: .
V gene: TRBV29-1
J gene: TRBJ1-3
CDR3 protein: CSVEKSTASSGNTIYF
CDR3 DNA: TGCAGCGTTGAGAAATCAACAGCTAGCTCTGGAAACACCATATATTTT

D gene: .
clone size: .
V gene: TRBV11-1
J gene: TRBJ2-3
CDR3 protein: CASSLVGGTGQDTQYF
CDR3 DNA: TGTGCCAGCAGCTTAGTAGGGGGGACTGGGCAGGATACGCAGTATTTT

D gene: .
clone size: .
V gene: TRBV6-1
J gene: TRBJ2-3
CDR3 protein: CASRRLINLPDTQYF
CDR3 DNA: TGTGCCAGCAGGAGACTAATTAATCTCCCAGATACGCAGTATTTT

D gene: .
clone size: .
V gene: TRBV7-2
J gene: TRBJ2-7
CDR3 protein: CASSLGLGRTEQYF
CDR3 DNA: TGTGCCAGCAGCTTAGGTTTGGGGAGAACCGAGCAGTACTTC

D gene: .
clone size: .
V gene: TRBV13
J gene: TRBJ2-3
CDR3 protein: CASSEGDTQYF
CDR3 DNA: TGTGCCAGCAGCGAGGGCGATACGCAGTATTTT

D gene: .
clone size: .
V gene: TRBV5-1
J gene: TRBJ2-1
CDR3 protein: CASSSLGGPLNEQFF
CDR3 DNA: TGCGCCAGCAGCTCGCTGGGGGGGCCTTTAAATGAGCAGTTCTTC

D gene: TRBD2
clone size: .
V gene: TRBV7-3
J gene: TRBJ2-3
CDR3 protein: CASSLSRAGAPIF
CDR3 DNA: TGTGCCAGCAGCTTAAGTCGAGCGGGGGCCCCGATCTTT

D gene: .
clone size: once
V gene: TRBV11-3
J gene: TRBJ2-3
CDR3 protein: CASSLDGSSTDTQYF
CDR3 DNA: TGTGCCAGCAGCTTAGACGGCTCTAGCACAGATACGCAGTATTTT

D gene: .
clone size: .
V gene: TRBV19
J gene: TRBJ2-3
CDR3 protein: CASSTIGREDTQYF
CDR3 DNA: TGTGCCAGTAGTACCATCGGAAGGGAAGATACGCAGTATTTT

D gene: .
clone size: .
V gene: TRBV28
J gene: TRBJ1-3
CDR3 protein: CASSFADFSGNTIYF
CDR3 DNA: TGTGCCAGCAGTTTTGCGGACTTCTCTGGAAACACCATATATTTT

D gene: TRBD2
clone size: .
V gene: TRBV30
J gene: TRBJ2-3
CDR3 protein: CAWSVLRTSGSTDTQYF
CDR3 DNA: TGTGCCTGGAGTGTACTTCGGACTAGCGGCAGCACAGATACGCAGTATTTT

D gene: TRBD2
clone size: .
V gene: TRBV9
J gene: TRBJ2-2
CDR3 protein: CASTPSGATGELFF
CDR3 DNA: TGTGCCAGCACGCCTAGCGGGGCGACCGGGGAGCTGTTTTTT

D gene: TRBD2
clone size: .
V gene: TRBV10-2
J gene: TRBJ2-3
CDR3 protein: CASSHGLAGGPDTQYF
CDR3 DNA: TGCGCCAGCAGTCATGGACTAGCGGGAGGCCCAGATACGCAGTATTTT

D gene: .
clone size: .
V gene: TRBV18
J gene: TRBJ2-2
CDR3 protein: CASSPGQNTGELFF
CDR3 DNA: TGTGCCAGCTCACCAGGACAGAACACCGGGGAGCTGTTTTTT

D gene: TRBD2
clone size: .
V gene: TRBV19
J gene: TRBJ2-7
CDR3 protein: CASSTGTSGIWEQYF
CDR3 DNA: TGTGCCAGTAGTACCGGGACTAGCGGGATCTGGGAGCAGTACTTC

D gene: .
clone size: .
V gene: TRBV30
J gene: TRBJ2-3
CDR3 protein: CAWRALTSTDTQYF
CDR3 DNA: TGTGCCTGGAGGGCCCTAACTAGCACAGATACGCAGTATTTT

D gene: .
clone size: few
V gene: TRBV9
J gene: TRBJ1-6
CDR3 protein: CASSVNGGSPLHF
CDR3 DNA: TGTGCCAGCAGCGTAAATGGGGGTTCACCCCTCCACTTT

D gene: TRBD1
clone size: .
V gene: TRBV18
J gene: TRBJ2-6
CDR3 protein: CASTLQGAGANVLTF
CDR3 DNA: TGTGCCAGCACCTTACAGGGGGCTGGGGCCAACGTCCTGACTTTC

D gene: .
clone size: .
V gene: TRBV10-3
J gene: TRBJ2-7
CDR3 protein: CAISEQGTHEQYF
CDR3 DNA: TGTGCCATCAGTGAGCAGGGTACCCACGAGCAGTACTTC

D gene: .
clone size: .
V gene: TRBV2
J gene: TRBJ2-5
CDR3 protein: CASSPTGVGETQYF
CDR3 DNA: TGTGCCAGCAGCCCGACAGGAGTGGGAGAGACCCAGTACTTC

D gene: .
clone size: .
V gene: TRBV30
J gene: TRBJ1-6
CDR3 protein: CATSEQGNSPLHF
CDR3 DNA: TGTGCGACGAGTGAACAGGGTAATTCACCCCTCCACTTT

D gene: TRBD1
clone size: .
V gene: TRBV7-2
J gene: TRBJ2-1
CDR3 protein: CASSEQGRYNEQFF
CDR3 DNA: TGTGCCAGCAGCGAACAGGGGCGCTACAATGAGCAGTTCTTC

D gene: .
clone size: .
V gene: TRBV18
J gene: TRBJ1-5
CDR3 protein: CASSRGRGDSNQPQHF
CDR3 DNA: TGTGCCAGCTCCCGCGGGAGGGGGGACAGCAATCAGCCCCAGCATTTT

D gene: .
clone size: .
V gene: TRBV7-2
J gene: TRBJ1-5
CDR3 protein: CASSLVFQGYQPQHF
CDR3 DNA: TGTGCCAGCAGCTTAGTATTTCAGGGGTATCAGCCCCAGCATTTT

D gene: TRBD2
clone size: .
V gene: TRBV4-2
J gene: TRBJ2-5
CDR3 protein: CASSQDRTSGGAAETQYF
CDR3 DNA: TGTGCCAGCAGCCAAGATCGAACTAGCGGGGGGGCGGCGGAGACCCAGTACTTC

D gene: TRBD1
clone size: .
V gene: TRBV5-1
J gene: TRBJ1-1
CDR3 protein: CASSLVTGRAEAFF
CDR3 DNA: TGCGCCAGCAGCTTGGTGACAGGGAGAGCTGAAGCTTTCTTT

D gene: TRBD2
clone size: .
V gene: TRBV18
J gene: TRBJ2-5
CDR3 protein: CASSHAVAGGFETQYF
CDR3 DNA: TGTGCCAGCTCACACGCCGTGGCGGGGGGGTTTGAGACCCAGTACTTC

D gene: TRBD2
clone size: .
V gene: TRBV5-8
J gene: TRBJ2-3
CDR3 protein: CASSLVIAGDGDTQYF
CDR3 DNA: TGTGCCAGCAGCTTGGTAATAGCGGGAGATGGGGATACGCAGTATTTT

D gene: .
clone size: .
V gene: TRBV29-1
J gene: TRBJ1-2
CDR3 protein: CSVTQGDYGYTF
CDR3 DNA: TGCAGCGTTACGCAGGGAGATTATGGCTACACCTTC

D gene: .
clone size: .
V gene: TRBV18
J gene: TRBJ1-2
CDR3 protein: CASPAGIGKGYGYTF
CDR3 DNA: TGTGCCAGCCCGGCAGGAATAGGGAAGGGCTATGGCTACACCTTC

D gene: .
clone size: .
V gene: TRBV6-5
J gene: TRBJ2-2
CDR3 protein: CASRLTNTGELFF
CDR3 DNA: TGTGCCAGCAGGCTTACAAACACCGGGGAGCTGTTTTTT

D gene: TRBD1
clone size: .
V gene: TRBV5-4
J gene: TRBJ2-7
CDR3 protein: CASSSRDRGYEQYF
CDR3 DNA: TGTGCCAGCAGCTCCCGGGACAGGGGCTACGAGCAGTACTTC

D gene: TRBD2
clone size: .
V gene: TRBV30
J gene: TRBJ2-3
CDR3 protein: CACSSGLPGDTQYF
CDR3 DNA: TGTGCCTGTTCTAGCGGGCTCCCGGGAGATACGCAGTATTTT

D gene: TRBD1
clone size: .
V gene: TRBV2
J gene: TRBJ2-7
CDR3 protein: CASSYTGGEQYF
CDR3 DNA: TGTGCCAGCAGTTATACAGGGGGCGAGCAGTACTTC

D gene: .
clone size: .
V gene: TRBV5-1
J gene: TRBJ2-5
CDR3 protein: CASSPGYSRSHQETQYF
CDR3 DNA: TGCGCCAGCAGCCCTGGTTACTCGCGGAGCCACCAAGAGACCCAGTACTTC

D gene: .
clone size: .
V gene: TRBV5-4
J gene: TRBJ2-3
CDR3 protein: CASSLGQGPDTQYF
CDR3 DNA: TGTGCCAGCAGCTTGGGGCAGGGGCCAGATACGCAGTATTTT

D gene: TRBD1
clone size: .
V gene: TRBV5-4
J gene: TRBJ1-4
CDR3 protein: CASSPRTGSGEKLFF
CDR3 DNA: TGTGCCAGCAGCCCACGGACAGGGTCGGGGGAAAAACTGTTTTTT